This T cell receptor beta chain was captured by sequencing in a study of PD-L1 blockade in urothelial cancer. The wider study: Patients had been given 0 to 3 earlier chemotherapy regimens. Findings of the study overall: When measured at 3 weeks, tumor-associated blood clones expanded more in durable-benefit patients.

This clone was found once. Its antigen is still unknown. This sample's time point: pretreatment peripheral blood. The V gene's germline CDR1 is LNHDA and CDR2 SQIVND (reference sequence). V was trimmed by 5 bases and J by 6 bases, leaving 22 bases between them. The CDR3 sequence is 16 residues long. Profiling relied on immunoSEQ multiplex PCR, and the TCRdb table lists in-frame clones only, not all of them. The profile shows about 56,000 clones, approximately 85% of them singletons. This sequence was found in a man in his 70s with urothelial cancer. This chain uses TRBV19 with TRBJ1-1, with D maybe TRBD1 (5 bases). This sample comprised PBMCs, obtained around atezolizumab (anti-PD-L1) treatment. In DNA form, the CDR3 reads TGTGCCAGTAGTCATATGGTGGCAGGGAAGCGCGCTGAAGCTTTCTTT. This codes for CASSHMVAGKRAEAFF.